The 27 T cell receptor beta chains reported below all come from one sample, sequenced in a study of T cell repertoires in ileal Crohn's disease. The time point is: proximal margin of the surgical specimen (macroscopically non-inflamed). Here immunoSEQ multiplex PCR was the method, and the copy in TCRdb shows in-frame clones only, minus some. The sample has about 7,200 clones; around 70% are singletons. The specimen was ileal tissue. These receptors originate from an adult with Crohn's disease.

This clone was seen once. V usage is TRBV11-2 and J usage is TRBJ2-1; 9 bases are a match to TRBD2. This CDR3 region has 15 residues. The J segment lost 15 bases and the V segment lost 1 base, leaving 13 bases of the junction unmatched. CDR1 SGHAT and CDR2 FQNNGV come from the germline V gene. CDR3 DNA: TGTGCCAGCAGCTTAGGGGGCCAACTAGCGGGTGATTTGTTCTTC. It is translated as CASSLGGQLAGDLFF.

This clone showed up just once. The J gene is TRBJ1-4, the V gene TRBV28, with 11 bases lining up with TRBD1. CDR3 size: 14 residues. J gave up 8 bases and V 4 bases, and 3 bases lay outside the gene matches. Germline V gene data show CDR1 as MDHEN and CDR2 as SYDVKM. The CDR3 region is CASSWTGGGEKLFF. The CDR3 DNA reads TGTGCCAGCAGTTGGACAGGGGGCGGGGAAAAACTGTTTTTT.

The rearrangement joins TRBV27 to TRBJ2-2; D perhaps matches TRBD2 (5 bases). In germline, CDR1 is MNHEY, CDR2 SMNVEV (reference sequence). This CDR3 is built from 12 residues. V was shortened by 6 bases and J by 9 bases, with 11 bases between the two germline ends. The CDR3 region has the DNA TGTGCCAGCAGGAGGGAACCAAGGGAGCTGTTTTTT. It specifies CASRREPRELFF.

J is TRBJ1-4 and V is TRBV5-1; TRBD1 agrees at 9 bases. Trimming at V came to 2 bases and at J to 5 bases, leaving 4 bases not matched to a gene. The CDR3 spans 15 residues. CDR1 is SGHRS, CDR2 YFSETQ, per germline. The CDR3: CASSFAGTGNEKLFF. CDR3 sequence (DNA): TGCGCCAGCAGCTTTGCGGGGACAGGGAATGAAAAACTGTTTTTT.

The V call is TRBV9, the J call TRBJ1-4, with D possibly being TRBD1 (5 bases). Trimming shortened V by 3 bases and J by 5 bases, and 17 bases separated the two germline ends. Germline values: CDR1 SGDLS, CDR2 YYNGEE. The CDR3 is 16 residues long. The CDR3: CASSDGSAGRNEKLFF. The CDR3 bases are TGTGCCAGCAGCGATGGGAGCGCAGGGCGAAATGAAAAACTGTTTTTT.

This clone was picked up a small number of times. The genes are TRBV6-1 and TRBJ1-1, with unresolved D. Germline V gene sequence: CDR1 MNHNS, CDR2 SASEGT. Trimming pared 3 bases from V and 4 bases from J, leaving 15 bases between. This CDR3 has 15 residues. CDR3 DNA: TGTGCCAGCAGTGACGAGGGATTTAGTATCACTGAAGCTTTCTTT. Translation gives CASSDEGFSITEAFF.

The chain links TRBV5-6 to TRBJ1-2; unclear D gene. CDR3 size: 12 residues. The germline V gene encodes CDR1 SGHDT and CDR2 YYEEEE. Trimming cost V 2 bases and J 4 bases, with 6 bases left between them. The CDR3 DNA follows: TGTGCCAGCAGCTTTCGGGGCTATGGCTACACCTTC. This codes for CASSFRGYGYTF.

This rearrangement joins TRBV28 to TRBJ1-1; 8 nucleotides agree with TRBD1. The trim removed 10 bases at V and 11 bases at J, leaving 6 bases unmatched. The CDR3 extends over 10 amino acids. CDR1 is MDHEN, CDR2 SYDVKM, per germline. In DNA, the CDR3 is TGTGCCACCTGGACAGGGATGGCTTTCTTT. Amino acid sequence: CATWTGMAFF.

This rearrangement joins TRBV10-1 to TRBJ2-7; possibly TRBD1 for D (6 bases). The germline V gene encodes CDR1 WNHNN and CDR2 SYGVQD (reference sequence). V lost 4 bases, J lost 3 bases, and 10 bases lay in between. The CDR3 is made up of 13 amino acids. For the CDR3, the DNA is TGCGCCAGCAGTGCCGGGACAAACTACGAGCAGTACTTC. This encodes CASSAGTNYEQYF.

This clone has a handful of counts. This chain uses TRBV4-3 with TRBJ2-7; 7 bases align to TRBD2. Germline-derived CDR1 and CDR2 are LGHNA and YSLEER. V was clipped by 4 bases and J by 0 bases; unmatched bases: 9. This CDR3 has 16 amino acids. CDR3 in amino acids: CASSPVRTSASYEQYF. CDR3 sequence (DNA): TGCGCCAGCAGCCCGGTGAGAACTAGCGCCTCCTACGAGCAGTACTTC.

CDR3 in DNA: TGTGCCAGCAGTTCCCGGACTAGCGGGAGCACAGATACGCAGTATTTT. This sequence encodes CASSSRTSGSTDTQYF. The J gene is TRBJ2-3, the V gene TRBV27; 11 nucleotides align to TRBD2. This CDR3 contains 16 residues. V lost 4 bases, J lost 0 bases, and 3 bases stayed unmatched. Germline V gives CDR1 MNHEY, CDR2 SMNVEV (reference sequence).

The gene calls are TRBV6-5 and TRBJ2-7; D is undetermined. The CDR3 is made up of 13 amino acids. The germline V and J ends were trimmed by 5 bases and 6 bases, with 14 bases remaining between them. CDR1 is MNHEY and CDR2 is SVGAGI in the germline V gene. In DNA, the CDR3 is TGTGCCAGCAGTCCCCTAAAGGGTGGCGAGCAGTACTTC. Encoded protein: CASSPLKGGEQYF.

This clone turned up a few times. The chain carries TRBV7-3 and TRBJ1-1, with a tentative D call TRBD1 (5 bases). CDR1 and CDR2 (germline): SGHTA, FQGTGA. Trimming cost V 0 bases and J 4 bases, with 12 bases left between them. This CDR3 has 15 residues. The DNA of the CDR3 is TGTGCCAGCAGCTTAACGCCGAGAGGGACCACTGAAGCTTTCTTT. This gives the protein CASSLTPRGTTEAFF.

The chain links TRBV5-6 to TRBJ1-1; TRBD1 aligns across 9 bases. CDR3 length equals 15 residues. Trimming removed 0 bases from V and 11 bases from J; junction bases left unmatched: 11. Germline V gives CDR1 SGHDT, CDR2 YYEEEE. CDR3 in amino acids: CASSLGMTGGPSAFF. DNA for the CDR3: TGTGCCAGCAGCTTGGGCATGACAGGGGGTCCGTCTGCTTTCTTT.

The chain employs TRBV25-1 and TRBJ1-3; TRBD1 agrees at 7 bases. Germline CDR1 MGHDK, CDR2 SYGVNS. The trim removed 4 bases at V and 3 bases at J, leaving 0 bases unmatched. CDR3 length equals 13 residues. The CDR3 sequence: CASSGQGGNTIYF. The CDR3 nucleotides read TGTGCCAGCAGTGGACAGGGTGGAAACACCATATATTTT.

A few counts support this clone. This rearrangement joins TRBV5-1 to TRBJ2-1; D remains unclear. This CDR3 contains 14 residues. Trimming stripped 0 bases from V and 5 bases from J, with 9 bases between. Germline CDR1 and CDR2: SGHRS and YFSETQ. The CDR3 loop is CASSLENGNNEQFF. The CDR3 coding sequence is TGCGCCAGCAGCTTGGAAAATGGTAACAATGAGCAGTTCTTC. The full variable domain, with the rest looked up from reference TRBV5-1 and TRBJ2-1, is KAGVTQTPRYLIKTRGQQVTLSCSPISGHRSVSWYQQTPGQGLQFLFEYFSETQRNKGNFPGRFSGRQFSNSRSEMNVSTLELGDSALYLCASSLENGNNEQFFGPGTRLTVL.

In its sample, this clone was seen once. The chain combines TRBV5-6 with TRBJ2-7; 9 bases map to TRBD1. Germline V lookup: CDR1 SGHDT, CDR2 YYEEEE. V lost 5 bases and J lost 5; bases outside the gene matches: 8. The CDR3 is made up of 14 amino acids. DNA of the CDR3: TGTGCCAGCAGTCCCGGACAGGGGTTAAACGAGCAGTACTTC. Amino acids: CASSPGQGLNEQYF.

The chain employs TRBV5-4 and TRBJ2-7; D gene unclear. V shed 1 base and J shed 1 base, with 9 bases lying between them. This CDR3 has 14 residues. CDR1 is SGHNT, CDR2 YYREEE, per germline (reference sequence). CDR3 nucleotides: TGTGCCAGCAGCTTGACGACGGATTCCTACGAGCAGTACTTC. Protein: CASSLTTDSYEQYF.

The V call is TRBV11-2, the J call TRBJ2-3; 10 nucleotides agree with TRBD1. The length of the CDR3 is 16 residues. V trimming: 1 base; J trimming: 1 base; junction bases outside the gene matches: 2. Germline V gene lookup returns CDR1 SGHAT and CDR2 FQNNGV. The CDR3 bases are TGTGCCAGCAGCTTAGGGGACAGGGGAGGCACAGATACGCAGTATTTT. It encodes CASSLGDRGGTDTQYF.

V and J are TRBV7-2 and TRBJ2-1; D gene unclear. The CDR3 sequence is 11 residues long. The V and J ends lost 10 bases and 4 bases respectively, with 8 bases between them. From germline, CDR1 is SGHTA and CDR2 FQGNSA. CDR3 sequence (DNA): TGTGCCATCCGACGGTACAATGAGCAGTTCTTC. Its protein is CAIRRYNEQFF.

CDR3 nucleotide sequence: TGTGCCACCAGCGGGCGCTTTTGGGGACAGGGTGAAGAGACCCAGTACTTC. Encoded protein: CATSGRFWGQGEETQYF. The chain links TRBV15 to TRBJ2-5; 9 bases map to TRBD1. The germline V gene encodes CDR1 LNHNV and CDR2 YYDKDF (reference sequence). CDR3 length equals 17 residues. Trimming removed 5 bases from V and 3 bases from J; junction bases left unmatched: 13.

V is TRBV6-5 and J is TRBJ1-1; tentative D call: TRBD1 (6 bases). The CDR3 loop spans 14 amino acids. V was clipped by 7 bases and J by 0 bases, with 12 bases between them. Germline V lookup: CDR1 MNHEY, CDR2 SVGAGI. CDR3 region: CASKKGQLNTEAFF. DNA for the CDR3: TGTGCCAGCAAAAAGGGACAACTGAACACTGAAGCTTTCTTT.

The V gene is TRBV28, the J gene TRBJ1-5, with D unresolved. CDR1 is MDHEN, CDR2 SYDVKM, per germline. V lost 3 bases and J lost 1, with 7 bases in between. This CDR3 region has 14 residues. This CDR3 reads CASSFLTSNQPQHF. The CDR3 coding sequence is TGTGCCAGCAGTTTTTTGACAAGCAATCAGCCCCAGCATTTT. Variable domain in full (rest from reference TRBV28 and TRBJ1-5): DVKVTQSSRYLVKRTGEKVFLECVQDMDHENMFWYRQDPGLGLRLIYFSYDVKMKEKGDIPEGYSVSREKKERFSLILESASTNQTSMYLCASSFLTSNQPQHFGDGTRLSIL.

The chain has TRBV18 and TRBJ1-1; D uncertain. V dropped 2 bases and J dropped 4 bases, with 11 bases sitting between them. This CDR3 region has 14 residues. Looked up from germline, CDR1 is KGHSH and CDR2 is LQKENI. CDR3 region: CASSPSQTRTEAFF. CDR3 sequence (DNA): TGTGCCAGCTCACCATCCCAGACGCGCACTGAAGCTTTCTTT. The whole variable domain, filled in from reference TRBV18 and TRBJ1-1, reads NAGVMQNPRHLVRRRGQEARLRCSPMKGHSHVYWYRQLPEEGLKFMVYLQKENIIDESGMPKERFSAEFPKEGPSILRIQQVVRGDSAAYFCASSPSQTRTEAFFGQGTRLTVV.

The chain couples TRBV28 to TRBJ2-7, with D tentatively TRBD1 or TRBD2 (5 bases each). The CDR3 loop spans 14 amino acids. The germline V and J ends were trimmed by 5 bases and 3 bases, with 14 bases remaining between them. CDR1 is MDHEN, CDR2 SYDVKM, per germline. CDR3 amino acids: CASSPLRDLYEQYF. The CDR3, as DNA: TGTGCCAGCAGTCCCCTCCGGGACCTCTACGAGCAGTACTTC.

The J gene is TRBJ2-3, the V gene TRBV7-9; 7 bases are shared with TRBD2. The germline V gene encodes CDR1 SEHNR and CDR2 FQNEAQ (reference sequence). The CDR3 runs to 18 residues. With V trimmed by 4 bases and J by 0 bases, 13 bases remained unmatched. CDR3 sequence: CASSSDGASGASTDTQYF. The DNA for the CDR3 is TGTGCCAGCAGCTCGGACGGTGCTAGCGGCGCCAGCACAGATACGCAGTATTTT.

The gene calls are TRBV11-2 and TRBJ2-3; D might be TRBD1 (6 bases). This CDR3 spans 15 amino acids. CDR1 SGHAT and CDR2 FQNNGV come from the germline V gene. V lost 5 bases and J lost 0, with 12 bases in between. The CDR3 coding sequence is TGTGCCAGCAGCAATAACAGGGCTAGCACAGATACGCAGTATTTT. Translation gives CASSNNRASTDTQYF.